The clone carrying this T cell receptor (beta chain) has only one observation. The target antigen is unknown. CDR3 length: 12 residues. V shed 1 base and J shed 7 bases, with 7 bases lying between them. The method was immunoSEQ multiplex PCR; TCRdb's version includes in-frame clones alone and lacks a portion of them. The sample lists some 99,000 clones, roughly nine tenths seen once, with roughly 6.9% in the top ten. These data are taken from a study of T cell responses to AZD1222 COVID-19 vaccine. Study-level findings and limits: Unmutated variant regions are reportedly the target of nearly half of TCRs that are spike-specific.

This sequence was found in an adult in good health. The rearrangement joins TRBV12-3 or TRBV12-4 to TRBJ1-2, with TRBD1 as a possible D gene (5 bases). The sequencing here drew on peripheral blood, taken on day 0 of AZD1222 vaccination. DNA of the CDR3: TGTGCCAGCAGTTTAGACGGGACTGGCTACACCTTC. This gives the protein CASSLDGTGYTF.